These T cell receptor beta chains were read from a single sample in a study of blood T cell repertoires in COVID-19. Only in-frame clones appear in the TCRdb table, and some are missing; sequencing was by immunoSEQ multiplex PCR. The repertoire holds about 230,000 clones, with approximately 81% as singletons. Source material: peripheral blood. The origin of the receptors is a man aged 35 to 55 with acute or convalescent COVID-19. Both conserved end residues are part of each CDR3. The D gene is left open where the match is weak. The size of a clone is reported for some rows only, either as once, few or many, or as a class for expanded clones.

CDR3aa: CAWRPSDRPLRGYTF
CDR3nt: TGTGCCTGGAGGCCCTCAGACAGGCCTCTCAGGGGCTACACCTTC
abundance: .
j_gene: TRBJ1-2
v_gene: TRBV30
d_gene: .

CDR3aa: CASSQNGRDMNTEAFF
CDR3nt: TGTGCCAGCTCCCAAAATGGACGGGATATGAACACTGAAGCTTTCTTT
abundance: .
j_gene: TRBJ1-1
v_gene: TRBV18
d_gene: .

CDR3aa: CASSQQTGDYNEQFF
CDR3nt: TGTGCCAGCAGCCAACAGACAGGGGATTACAATGAGCAGTTCTTC
abundance: .
j_gene: TRBJ2-1
v_gene: TRBV4-2
d_gene: TRBD1

CDR3aa: CASSLTVYEQYF
CDR3nt: TGTGCCAGCAGCTTGACAGTCTACGAGCAGTACTTC
abundance: .
j_gene: TRBJ2-7
v_gene: TRBV7-2
d_gene: .

CDR3aa: CASSPMGLAGANEQFF
CDR3nt: TGTGCCAGCAGTCCGATGGGACTAGCGGGGGCCAATGAGCAGTTCTTC
abundance: .
j_gene: TRBJ2-1
v_gene: TRBV28
d_gene: TRBD2

CDR3aa: CASSLRDRSYNEQFF
CDR3nt: TGTGCCAGCAGCTTGAGGGACAGGTCCTACAATGAGCAGTTCTTC
abundance: .
j_gene: TRBJ2-1
v_gene: TRBV7-3
d_gene: TRBD1

CDR3aa: CASIPDREGYGYTF
CDR3nt: TGTGCCAGCATCCCGGACAGGGAGGGCTATGGCTACACCTTC
abundance: .
j_gene: TRBJ1-2
v_gene: TRBV2
d_gene: TRBD1

CDR3aa: CASTTETSGANVLTF
CDR3nt: TGTGCCAGCACCACGGAGACCTCTGGGGCCAACGTCCTGACTTTC
abundance: once
j_gene: TRBJ2-6
v_gene: TRBV28
d_gene: .

CDR3aa: CASSLQQGNTEAFF
CDR3nt: TGTGCCAGCAGCTTACAACAGGGAAACACTGAAGCTTTCTTT
abundance: once
j_gene: TRBJ1-1
v_gene: TRBV7-9
d_gene: .

CDR3aa: CASSTTWTGYNEQFF
CDR3nt: TGCGCCAGCAGCACCACATGGACAGGTTACAATGAGCAGTTCTTC
abundance: .
j_gene: TRBJ2-1
v_gene: TRBV5-1
d_gene: TRBD1

CDR3aa: CASSLEAGGANTEAFF
CDR3nt: TGTGCCAGCAGCTTAGAGGCAGGGGGAGCGAACACTGAAGCTTTCTTT
abundance: once
j_gene: TRBJ1-1
v_gene: TRBV7-8
d_gene: TRBD1

CDR3aa: CASRRGQWLGYGYTF
CDR3nt: TGTGCCAGCAGGCGGGGACAGTGGTTGGGCTATGGCTACACCTTC
abundance: .
j_gene: TRBJ1-2
v_gene: TRBV2
d_gene: TRBD1

CDR3aa: CASRTSGGALETQYF
CDR3nt: TGCGCCAGCAGGACTAGCGGGGGGGCCTTAGAGACCCAGTACTTC
abundance: .
j_gene: TRBJ2-5
v_gene: TRBV5-1
d_gene: TRBD2

CDR3aa: CSVQERGREKLFF
CDR3nt: TGCAGCGTTCAGGAGCGGGGCCGAGAAAAACTGTTTTTT
abundance: .
j_gene: TRBJ1-4
v_gene: TRBV29-1
d_gene: .

CDR3aa: CASSSQGQPQHF
CDR3nt: TGTGCCAGCAGTTCACAGGGGCAGCCCCAGCATTTT
abundance: .
j_gene: TRBJ1-5
v_gene: TRBV28
d_gene: TRBD1

CDR3aa: CASSSSTRRGETQYF
CDR3nt: TGTGCCAGCAGTTCCTCGACTAGAAGGGGAGAGACCCAGTACTTC
abundance: .
j_gene: TRBJ2-5
v_gene: TRBV27
d_gene: .

CDR3aa: CSADREETQYF
CDR3nt: TGCAGTGCTGACAGGGAAGAGACCCAGTACTTC
abundance: .
j_gene: TRBJ2-5
v_gene: TRBV20-1
d_gene: TRBD1

CDR3aa: CASSGQQIDNSPLHF
CDR3nt: TGTGCCAGCAGCGGACAGCAAATCGATAATTCACCCCTCCACTTT
abundance: .
j_gene: TRBJ1-6
v_gene: TRBV11-2
d_gene: .

CDR3aa: CASSLGRGQGSREQYF
CDR3nt: TGTGCCAGCAGTTTGGGCCGGGGACAGGGCTCTAGGGAGCAGTACTTC
abundance: .
j_gene: TRBJ2-7
v_gene: TRBV6-6
d_gene: TRBD1

CDR3aa: CASSQIDTLEQYF
CDR3nt: TGTGCCAGCAGTCAAATCGACACGCTAGAGCAGTACTTC
abundance: .
j_gene: TRBJ2-7
v_gene: TRBV5-4
d_gene: .

CDR3aa: CASSLPTWRGFNEQFF
CDR3nt: TGTGCCAGCAGCCTACCCACTTGGCGGGGGTTCAATGAGCAGTTCTTC
abundance: .
j_gene: TRBJ2-1
v_gene: TRBV7-2
d_gene: TRBD2

CDR3aa: CASSLPTGNTEAFF
CDR3nt: TGTGCCAGCAGTTTACCTACAGGGAACACTGAAGCTTTCTTT
abundance: few
j_gene: TRBJ1-1
v_gene: TRBV28
d_gene: .

CDR3aa: CAYGTASNQPQHF
CDR3nt: TGTGCCTACGGGACAGCGAGCAATCAGCCCCAGCATTTT
abundance: few
j_gene: TRBJ1-5
v_gene: TRBV30
d_gene: TRBD1

CDR3aa: CASSVLQDGPGELFF
CDR3nt: TGTGCCAGCAGCGTACTACAGGACGGTCCCGGGGAGCTGTTTTTT
abundance: once
j_gene: TRBJ2-2
v_gene: TRBV9
d_gene: .

CDR3aa: CASSPGFPYEQYF
CDR3nt: TGTGCCAGCAGCCCCGGGTTCCCCTACGAGCAGTACTTC
abundance: .
j_gene: TRBJ2-7
v_gene: TRBV5-6
d_gene: .

CDR3aa: CASSHGGTEAFF
CDR3nt: TGTGCCAGCAGCCATGGCGGCACTGAAGCTTTCTTT
abundance: few
j_gene: TRBJ1-1
v_gene: TRBV7-2
d_gene: .

CDR3aa: CASSRSTDINTEAFF
CDR3nt: TGTGCCAGTAGTCGATCGACAGACATAAACACTGAAGCTTTCTTT
abundance: .
j_gene: TRBJ1-1
v_gene: TRBV19
d_gene: .

CDR3aa: CASSQTSGPRGEQYF
CDR3nt: TGTGCCAGCAGTCAAACGAGCGGGCCGCGGGGGGAGCAGTACTTC
abundance: .
j_gene: TRBJ2-7
v_gene: TRBV11-2
d_gene: TRBD2

CDR3aa: CASSYSVVNTEAFF
CDR3nt: TGTGCCAGCAGTTACTCGGTAGTGAACACTGAAGCTTTCTTT
abundance: .
j_gene: TRBJ1-1
v_gene: TRBV6-5
d_gene: .

CDR3aa: CASSRGTDNSPLHF
CDR3nt: TGCGCCAGCAGTAGGGGTACGGATAATTCACCCCTCCACTTT
abundance: .
j_gene: TRBJ1-6
v_gene: TRBV5-1
d_gene: .

CDR3aa: CASSLNPRVRGEKLFF
CDR3nt: TGTGCCAGCAGTCTAAACCCCAGGGTAAGGGGCGAAAAACTGTTTTTT
abundance: .
j_gene: TRBJ1-4
v_gene: TRBV27
d_gene: .

CDR3aa: CASSYTGFGNEQFF
CDR3nt: TGTGCCAGCAGTTACACAGGGTTTGGCAATGAGCAGTTCTTC
abundance: .
j_gene: TRBJ2-1
v_gene: TRBV6-2/TRBV6-3
d_gene: .

CDR3aa: CASSGTYSYYGYTF
CDR3nt: TGTGCCAGCAGCGGGACATACTCCTACTATGGCTACACCTTC
abundance: .
j_gene: TRBJ1-2
v_gene: TRBV5-6
d_gene: .

CDR3aa: CASSLNPGANTGELFF
CDR3nt: TGTGCCAGCAGCTTAAATCCAGGGGCGAACACCGGGGAGCTGTTTTTT
abundance: .
j_gene: TRBJ2-2
v_gene: TRBV7-3
d_gene: .

CDR3aa: CASSRGTGTLYEQYF
CDR3nt: TGTGCCAGCAGTCGGGGGACAGGGACCCTATACGAGCAGTACTTC
abundance: .
j_gene: TRBJ2-7
v_gene: TRBV6-6
d_gene: TRBD1

CDR3aa: CAWIGTYYGYTF
CDR3nt: TGTGCCTGGATTGGGACTTACTATGGCTACACCTTC
abundance: .
j_gene: TRBJ1-2
v_gene: TRBV30
d_gene: .

CDR3aa: CASSFRWTSGVYNEQFF
CDR3nt: TGCGCCAGCAGCTTCCGCTGGACTAGCGGGGTCTACAATGAGCAGTTCTTC
abundance: few
j_gene: TRBJ2-1
v_gene: TRBV5-1
d_gene: TRBD2

CDR3aa: CASSWGLAGVISTDTQYF
CDR3nt: TGTGCCAGCAGCTGGGGACTAGCGGGGGTAATTAGCACAGATACGCAGTATTTT
abundance: .
j_gene: TRBJ2-3
v_gene: TRBV5-6
d_gene: TRBD2

CDR3aa: CASSEWGGGYTEAFF
CDR3nt: TGTGCCAGCAGTGAATGGGGCGGGGGCTACACTGAAGCTTTCTTT
abundance: .
j_gene: TRBJ1-1
v_gene: TRBV6-1
d_gene: .

CDR3aa: CASSPGTGMVNTEAFF
CDR3nt: TGTGCCAGCAGTCCCGGGACAGGGATGGTGAACACTGAAGCTTTCTTT
abundance: .
j_gene: TRBJ1-1
v_gene: TRBV5-6
d_gene: TRBD1

CDR3aa: CAVYRGVYEQYF
CDR3nt: TGTGCCGTCTACAGGGGGGTGTACGAGCAGTACTTC
abundance: .
j_gene: TRBJ2-7
v_gene: TRBV6-5
d_gene: TRBD1

CDR3aa: CASRPRGNNSPLHF
CDR3nt: TGTGCCAGCAGACCTCGGGGGAATAATTCACCCCTCCACTTT
abundance: .
j_gene: TRBJ1-6
v_gene: TRBV7-8
d_gene: .

CDR3aa: CASSQGSSTHAFPRSPLHF
CDR3nt: TGTGCCAGCAGCCAAGGATCCTCGACTCATGCCTTTCCTAGGTCACCCCTCCACTTT
abundance: once
j_gene: TRBJ1-6
v_gene: TRBV3-1/TRBV3-2
d_gene: .

CDR3aa: CASSGNLAGGKETQYF
CDR3nt: TGCGCCAGCAGCGGAAATTTAGCGGGGGGGAAAGAGACCCAGTACTTC
abundance: .
j_gene: TRBJ2-5
v_gene: TRBV5-1
d_gene: TRBD2

CDR3aa: CASSQAPPGRTSTDTQYF
CDR3nt: TGCGCCAGCAGCCAAGCCCCCCCGGGGAGAACTAGCACAGATACGCAGTATTTT
abundance: once
j_gene: TRBJ2-3
v_gene: TRBV4-1
d_gene: .

CDR3aa: CASSPDRVSNYGYTF
CDR3nt: TGTGCCAGCAGCCCTGACAGGGTCTCAAACTATGGCTACACCTTC
abundance: .
j_gene: TRBJ1-2
v_gene: TRBV9
d_gene: TRBD1

CDR3aa: CASSLLPDTEAFF
CDR3nt: TGCGCCAGCAGCTTGCTCCCAGACACTGAAGCTTTCTTT
abundance: .
j_gene: TRBJ1-1
v_gene: TRBV5-1
d_gene: .

CDR3aa: CASSSRVPNNTEAFF
CDR3nt: TGTGCCAGCAGCTCGAGGGTCCCGAATAATACTGAAGCTTTCTTT
abundance: .
j_gene: TRBJ1-1
v_gene: TRBV7-2
d_gene: .